The present T cell receptor (beta chain) was sequenced within a study of blood T cell repertoires in COVID-19. TCRdb's copy holds only in-frame clones and misses some; the assay was immunoSEQ multiplex PCR. The table lists some 250,000 clones, about nine tenths of them singletons. Germline values: CDR1 GTSNPN, CDR2 SVGIG (reference sequence). The CDR3 runs to 13 residues. The V gene lost 1 base and the J gene lost 8 bases, with 14 bases spanning the gap. This sequence joins TRBV30 and TRBJ1-1; D is possibly TRBD1 (5 bases). The TCR originated in a woman aged 30 to 39 with COVID-19, enrolled during active disease. Sequencing was performed on peripheral blood. DNA of the CDR3: TGTGCCTGGAGTGCCGGGGGGGGGACCGAAGCTTTCTTT. Translated, it gives CAWSAGGGTEAFF.